The 30 T cell receptor beta chains presented below share a single source sample, sequenced in a study of shared clonotypes between healthy human individuals. TCRdb's table, derived via immunoSEQ multiplex PCR, lists solely in-frame clones and lacks some. The sample carries some 2,000,000 clones, about 95% recorded once. The naive CD8 subset, CD45RO-negative cells positively selected for CCR7, excluded terminally differentiated effector memory CD45RA+ cells. The source material was naive CD8+ T cells sorted from blood. These receptors were collected from a man in his late teens or twenties in good health.

This clone has just one count. The chain is built from TRBV4-3 and TRBJ2-1; 11 bases are shared with TRBD2. CDR1 is LGHNA, CDR2 YSLEER, per germline. The CDR3 extends over 16 amino acids. V lost 5 bases to trimming and J lost 3 bases; unmatched junction nucleotides: 6. The CDR3 here is CASSDSGRALYNEQFF. CDR3 DNA: TGCGCCAGCAGCGATAGCGGGAGGGCCCTCTACAATGAGCAGTTCTTC.

The chain's CDR3 is CASSPGPYGEQFF. DNA of the CDR3: TGTGCCAGCAGTCCTGGTCCGTATGGTGAGCAGTTCTTC. V and J are TRBV6-5 and TRBJ2-1, with D unclear. Per the germline V gene, CDR1 is MNHEY and CDR2 is SVGAGI. This CDR3 contains 13 residues. Between the trimmed V and J ends, which lost 5 bases and 9 bases, there was a span of 14 bases.

In the case of this clone: Different DNA sequences within this sample yield the same CDR3. The rearrangement uses TRBV5-1 and TRBJ2-7; D ambiguous. This CDR3 region has 14 residues. The germline V gene encodes CDR1 SGHRS and CDR2 YFSETQ. The V end lost 0 bases, the J end lost 2 bases, and 9 bases lay between the germline ends. Here the CDR3 reads CASSLGDTTYEQYF. CDR3 DNA sequence: TGCGCCAGCAGCTTGGGTGACACAACCTACGAGCAGTACTTC. Combining the CDR3 with reference TRBV5-1 and TRBJ2-7 gives the whole variable domain KAGVTQTPRYLIKTRGQQVTLSCSPISGHRSVSWYQQTPGQGLQFLFEYFSETQRNKGNFPGRFSGRQFSNSRSEMNVSTLELGDSALYLCASSLGDTTYEQYFGPGTRLTVT.

This clone is a singleton in its sample. The CDR3 is CASSPLAGINSYEQYF. CDR3 nucleotides: TGTGCCAGCAGTCCCCTAGCGGGCATTAACTCCTACGAGCAGTACTTC. The chain recombines TRBV27 with TRBJ2-7, with 8 bases aligning to TRBD2. Germline V gene sequence: CDR1 MNHEY, CDR2 SMNVEV (reference sequence). The CDR3 runs 16 residues. The V gene end was trimmed by 5 bases and the J gene end by 0 bases; junction bases not matched to a gene: 9.

The chain has TRBV6-1 and TRBJ2-7; D possibly matches TRBD1 or TRBD2 (5 bases each). Trimming shortened V by 1 base and J by 2 bases, and 12 bases separated the two germline ends. From germline, CDR1 is MNHNS and CDR2 SASEGT. This CDR3 comprises 15 residues. CDR3 DNA: TGTGCCAGCAGTGAAGGAGGCGAGGGGCCCTACGAGCAGTACTTC. Its translation: CASSEGGEGPYEQYF.

To note about this clone: The junction departs from the called germline gene at one end, perhaps through a read error. V and J are TRBV7-7 and TRBJ2-3; TRBD2 is a possible D gene (5 bases). The germline CDR1 and CDR2 sequences are SSHAT and FNYEAQ (reference sequence). CDR3 length: 15 residues. The CDR3 DNA follows: TGTGCTAGCAGCCCCCACAGCGGTCTCACAGATACGCAGTATTTT. It translates to CASSPHSGLTDTQYF.

The rearrangement links TRBV9 to TRBJ2-7, with 9 bases that match TRBD2. The CDR3 loop spans 15 amino acids. The junction had 8 bases not matched to a gene; V was cut back by 3 bases and J by 4 bases. From germline, CDR1 is SGDLS and CDR2 YYNGEE. CDR3 loop: CASSDEASGKYEQYF. CDR3 nucleotide sequence: TGTGCCAGCAGCGACGAGGCTAGCGGGAAATACGAGCAGTACTTC.

The V call is TRBV9, the J call TRBJ2-3, with 9 bases lining up with TRBD2. V shed 2 bases, J shed 2 bases, and the junction held 12 bases outside the gene matches. There are 18 residues in the CDR3. Germline CDR1 and CDR2: SGDLS and YYNGEE. Written as DNA, the CDR3 is TGTGCCAGCAGCGTGGGGGCTAGCGGGATACCCCACACAGATACGCAGTATTTT. Amino acids: CASSVGASGIPHTDTQYF.

The CDR3 region has the DNA TGTGCCAGCAGTTTCATAGCGGGGTCAGATACGCAGTATTTT. Its protein is CASSFIAGSDTQYF. The genes are TRBV28 and TRBJ2-3; TRBD2 aligns across 8 bases. V lost 3 bases, J lost 4 bases, and 3 bases stayed unmatched. The CDR3 is made up of 14 amino acids. CDR1 is MDHEN and CDR2 is SYDVKM in the germline V gene.

The chain is built from TRBV6-1 and TRBJ1-6; TRBD1 agrees at 8 bases. V shed 7 bases, J shed 3 bases, and the junction held 5 bases outside the gene matches. Germline lookup yields CDR1 MNHNS and CDR2 SASEGT. The CDR3 totals 15 residues. The CDR3 DNA reads as TGTGCCAGCATTGGACAGGGTCTCTATAATTCACCCCTCCACTTT. Protein: CASIGQGLYNSPLHF.

This chain joins TRBV9 and TRBJ2-1, with D perhaps matching TRBD1 or TRBD2 (8 bases each). CDR1 and CDR2 (germline): SGDLS, YYNGEE. The CDR3 is made up of 23 amino acids. V lost 4 bases and J 0 bases, leaving 35 bases between the germline ends. CDR3 protein: CASSHRTGKVQASGLGSYNEQFF. DNA for the CDR3: TGTGCCAGCAGCCACCGGACAGGGAAGGTACAGGCTAGCGGGTTAGGCTCCTACAATGAGCAGTTCTTC.

This CDR3 is CASSHSPTAQTIEAFF. Here the CDR3 DNA reads TGCGCCAGCAGCCATTCCCCGACAGCCCAGACGATCGAAGCTTTCTTT. This chain joins TRBV5-1 and TRBJ1-1; D might be TRBD1 (5 bases). Trimming pared 4 bases from V and 8 bases from J, leaving 24 bases between. Germline V gene lookup returns CDR1 SGHRS and CDR2 YFSETQ. The CDR3 has 16 residues. Based on the CDR3 plus reference TRBV5-1 and TRBJ1-1, the full variable domain is KAGVTQTPRYLIKTRGQQVTLSCSPISGHRSVSWYQQTPGQGLQFLFEYFSETQRNKGNFPGRFSGRQFSNSRSEMNVSTLELGDSALYLCASSHSPTAQTIEAFFGQGTRLTVV.

The V gene is TRBV5-5, the J gene TRBJ2-7; D is perhaps TRBD2 (5 bases). Germline-derived CDR1 and CDR2 are SGHKS and YYEKEE (reference sequence). CDR3 size: 14 residues. Deletions cut 4 bases from V and 2 bases from J, with 13 bases between. The CDR3 region is CASSDAGSPYEQYF. DNA of the CDR3: TGTGCCAGCAGCGATGCGGGTTCCCCCTACGAGCAGTACTTC.

The chain recombines TRBV19 with TRBJ1-5; perhaps TRBD1 as D (5 bases). This CDR3 is built from 15 residues. Germline-derived CDR1 and CDR2 are LNHDA and SQIVND (reference sequence). The V end was cut by 6 bases, the J end by 0 bases, with 12 bases between. The CDR3 spells CASSWDGGSNQPQHF. CDR3 DNA: TGTGCCAGTAGCTGGGACGGGGGTAGCAATCAGCCCCAGCATTTT.

The chain employs TRBV2 and TRBJ1-2; the D gene is possibly TRBD1 (6 bases). The CDR3 contains 12 residues. V dropped 10 bases and J dropped 4 bases, with 13 bases sitting between them. Germline assignment: CDR1 SNHLY and CDR2 FYNNEI. The DNA of the CDR3 is TGTGCCAACAACAGGGAAGCCTATGGCTACACCTTC. Translation: CANNREAYGYTF.

This chain links TRBV9 with TRBJ2-3, with D perhaps matching TRBD1 (5 bases). This CDR3 region has 13 residues. V shed 4 bases and J shed 4 bases, with 10 bases lying between them. Germline CDR1 reads SGDLS; CDR2 reads YYNGEE. The CDR3 loop reads CASSPQGADTQYF. The CDR3 DNA is TGTGCCAGCAGCCCCCAAGGGGCAGATACGCAGTATTTT.

V is TRBV9 and J is TRBJ2-5; the D call may be TRBD1 or TRBD2 (5 bases each). V dropped 4 bases and J dropped 0 bases, with 10 bases sitting between them. This CDR3 comprises 14 residues. The germline CDR1 and CDR2 sequences are SGDLS and YYNGEE. The CDR3 loop is CASSSLGDQETQYF. In DNA form, the CDR3 reads TGTGCCAGCAGCTCCTTGGGGGACCAAGAGACCCAGTACTTC.

The gene calls are TRBV2 and TRBJ2-1; 9 positions agree with TRBD1. V dropped 5 bases and J dropped 7; count of bases not matched to a gene: 12. This CDR3 contains 16 residues. Germline CDR1 and CDR2: SNHLY and FYNNEI. The CDR3 spells CASSPEPGQGWNEQFF. In nucleotides, the CDR3 is TGTGCCAGCAGTCCCGAACCGGGACAGGGTTGGAATGAGCAGTTCTTC. Drawing the rest from reference TRBV2 and TRBJ2-1, the complete variable domain is EPEVTQTPSHQVTQMGQEVILRCVPISNHLYFYWYRQILGQKVEFLVSFYNNEISEKSEIFDDQFSVERPDGSNFTLKIRSTKLEDSAMYFCASSPEPGQGWNEQFFGPGTRLTVL.

This chain uses TRBV15 with TRBJ1-1, with TRBD1 matching over 8 bases. J was trimmed by 6 bases and V by 0 bases; bases with no gene match: 6. The CDR3 runs 15 residues. CDR1 and CDR2 (germline): LNHNV, YYDKDF (reference sequence). The CDR3 region is CATSRDLQGVAEAFF. CDR3 coding DNA: TGTGCCACCAGCAGAGATTTACAGGGGGTGGCTGAAGCTTTCTTT.

The CDR3 region has the DNA TGTGCCAGCAGCTCCCTCCAGGGTGAAAAACTGTTTTTT. The encoded protein is CASSSLQGEKLFF. V usage is TRBV7-2 and J usage is TRBJ1-4; tentatively, D is TRBD1 (5 bases). V gave up 4 bases and J gave up 7 bases, with 10 bases separating them. CDR3 length: 13 amino acids. CDR1 is SGHTA and CDR2 is FQGNSA in the germline V gene.

The chain combines TRBV10-3 with TRBJ1-2; 8 bases agree with TRBD1. Germline V gives CDR1 ENHRY, CDR2 SYGVKD. V shed 0 bases and J 0 bases; nucleotides not matched to a gene: 3. CDR3 length: 16 residues. The CDR3 nucleotides read TGTGCCATCAGTGAGTCGACGGGACAGGCTAACTATGGCTACACCTTC. It is translated as CAISESTGQANYGYTF.

This clone occurred once. The chain couples TRBV4-1 to TRBJ2-6; D may correspond to TRBD1 or TRBD2 (5 bases each). Germline CDR1 is MGHRA and CDR2 is YSYEKL. The CDR3 runs to 18 residues. The ends were cut back, 4 bases at V and 2 bases at J, with 18 bases in the middle. Written as DNA, the CDR3 is TGCGCCAGCAGCCTCGTGTCGGGACCGGGCCCTGGGGCCAACGTCCTGACTTTC. Translating it yields CASSLVSGPGPGANVLTF.

The chain is built from TRBV11-1 and TRBJ2-7, with no clear D. Trimming shortened V by 7 bases and J by 0 bases, and 13 bases separated the two germline ends. This CDR3 region has 14 residues. From germline, CDR1 is SGHAT and CDR2 FQDESV (reference sequence). The CDR3 DNA reads TGTGCCAGCATCCCCGGACCGGGCTCCTACGAGCAGTACTTC. Protein: CASIPGPGSYEQYF.

The V gene is TRBV27, the J gene TRBJ2-1, with TRBD2 matching over 7 bases. From germline, CDR1 is MNHEY and CDR2 SMNVEV (reference sequence). The CDR3 extends over 16 amino acids. V was clipped by 3 bases and J by 5 bases; unmatched bases: 10. This chain's CDR3 is CASSFGGGIFDNEQFF. The CDR3 region has the DNA TGTGCCAGCAGTTTTGGGGGGGGAATATTTGACAATGAGCAGTTCTTC.

As DNA, the CDR3 is TGCGCCAGCACTCCGACCCGGGACACCGCCTACGGGGGGCAGTACTTC. This codes for CASTPTRDTAYGGQYF. V gene TRBV4-1 combines with J gene TRBJ2-7; D may be TRBD1 or TRBD2 (6 bases each). The CDR3 runs to 16 residues. Germline V gene sequence: CDR1 MGHRA, CDR2 YSYEKL. V lost 7 bases to trimming and J lost 9 bases, with 28 bases between them.

In DNA form, the CDR3 reads TGTGCCAGCTCACCATGGTCTAGTAGCGCAGATACGCAGTATTTT. As protein: CASSPWSSSADTQYF. V gene TRBV18 combines with J gene TRBJ2-3; D may be TRBD2 (5 bases). CDR1 KGHSH and CDR2 LQKENI come from the germline V gene. Trimming took 2 bases from V and 4 from J, leaving 13 bases between them. The CDR3 runs to 15 residues.

This chain joins TRBV6-5 and TRBJ1-6, with D unresolved. The CDR3 length is 12 residues. V was trimmed by 5 bases and J by 10 bases, leaving 9 bases between them. Germline loops: CDR1 MNHEY, CDR2 SVGAGI. The CDR3 spells CASSRGGSPLHF. The CDR3 nucleotides read TGTGCCAGCAGTCGAGGCGGGTCACCCCTCCACTTT.

The chain couples TRBV7-9 to TRBJ2-5; tentatively, D is TRBD2 (6 bases). CDR1 is SEHNR and CDR2 is FQNEAQ in the germline V gene (reference sequence). The ends were cut back, 0 bases at V and 5 bases at J, with 19 bases in the middle. The CDR3 totals 17 residues. Here the CDR3 DNA reads TGTGCCAGCAGCTTAGCCCAGGGACTCGTAGGCAGGGAGACCCAGTACTTC. It yields the protein CASSLAQGLVGRETQYF. Variable domain in full (rest from reference TRBV7-9 and TRBJ2-5): DTGVSQNPRHKITKRGQNVTFRCDPISEHNRLYWYRQTLGQGPEFLTYFQNEAQLEKSRLLSDRFSAERPKGSFSTLEIQRTEQGDSAMYLCASSLAQGLVGRETQYFGPGTRLLVL.

This chain joins TRBV11-2 and TRBJ2-5; 12 positions match TRBD1. Trimming at V came to 4 bases and at J to 2 bases, leaving 5 bases not matched to a gene. The CDR3 sequence is 16 residues long. Germline V gene sequence: CDR1 SGHAT, CDR2 FQNNGV. CDR3 sequence reads: CASSSGTGGWQETQYF. In DNA form, the CDR3 reads TGTGCCAGCAGCTCCGGGACAGGGGGCTGGCAAGAGACCCAGTACTTC.

This sequence joins TRBV30 and TRBJ1-4, with unresolved D. With 1 base removed from V and 2 bases from J, the gap between germline ends came to 8 bases. The length of the CDR3 is 14 residues. Per the germline V gene, CDR1 is GTSNPN and CDR2 is SVGIG (reference sequence). CDR3 coding DNA: TGTGCCTGGAGTGATGGAGTCACTAATGAAAAACTGTTTTTT. It encodes CAWSDGVTNEKLFF.